A single sample is the source of the 18 T cell receptor beta chains below, sequenced in a study of identical twins. TCRdb called the 5' RACE reads again in MiXCR, with one record for every CDR3 protein. The sample carries 420,000 or so distinct CDR3 sequences, less than 20% recorded once. Sequencing input: naive T cells sorted from blood. The receptors were gathered from a man aged 50 or older in good health.

The rearrangement joins TRBV12-3 or TRBV12-4 to TRBJ1-1, with 8 bases matching TRBD1. This CDR3 comprises 12 residues. V lost 4 bases and J lost 10; bases outside the gene matches: 5. The CDR3 DNA reads TGTGCCAGCAGTTCAGGGGGCGTAGGAGCTTTCTTT. It encodes CASSSGGVGAFF.

This clonotype turned up a few times. The genes are TRBV5-1 and TRBJ2-5, with D unresolved. Germline V gene data show CDR1 as SGHRS and CDR2 as YFSETQ. Trimming took off 3 bases at V and 5 bases at J, with 8 bases between the two ends. CDR3 length: 12 amino acids. The CDR3 nucleotides read TGCGCCAGCAGCTACCAGTCGGAGACCCAGTACTTC. Encoded protein: CASSYQSETQYF.

This clonotype was picked up one time. This chain uses TRBV5-1 with TRBJ2-3, with no clear D. This CDR3 region has 14 residues. The V gene's germline CDR1 is SGHRS and CDR2 YFSETQ. V lost 10 bases and J 2 bases, leaving 17 bases between the germline ends. The CDR3 region is CASQREASTDTQYF. Written as DNA, the CDR3 is TGCGCCTCCCAGCGCGAGGCATCCACAGATACGCAGTATTTT.

V usage is TRBV12-3 or TRBV12-4 and J usage is TRBJ2-1; D is ambiguous. This CDR3 contains 14 residues. Trimming cost V 1 base and J 9 bases, with 13 bases left between them. The CDR3 reads CASSLDLGVVEQFF. The CDR3 DNA sequence: TGTGCCAGCAGTTTAGATCTAGGAGTGGTTGAGCAGTTCTTC.

This clonotype turned up a few times. The chain employs TRBV6-1 and TRBJ1-3, with D perhaps TRBD1 (5 bases). This CDR3 region has 14 residues. Between the trimmed V and J ends, which lost 6 bases and 6 bases, there was a span of 15 bases. Germline V gene data show CDR1 as MNHNS and CDR2 as SASEGT. This chain's CDR3 is CASSPGTGENTIYF. CDR3 coding DNA: TGTGCCAGCAGCCCTGGGACGGGAGAAAACACCATATATTTT.

A single count supports this clonotype. V gene TRBV5-1 combines with J gene TRBJ2-5, with D uncertain. Deletions cut 7 bases from V and 2 bases from J, with 15 bases between. The CDR3 extends over 14 amino acids. CDR1 and CDR2 from the germline V gene are SGHRS and YFSETQ. The DNA for the CDR3 is TGCGCCAGCTCCGCTTGGGCTACTCAAGAGACCCAGTACTTC. This sequence encodes CASSAWATQETQYF.

This clonotype was detected only a few times. The V gene is TRBV20-1, the J gene TRBJ1-2, with D unclear. Trimming took off 6 bases at V and 6 bases at J, with 5 bases between the two ends. This CDR3 is built from 9 residues. The germline CDR1 and CDR2 sequences are DFQATT and SNEGSKA (reference sequence). CDR3: CSAPHGYTF. The CDR3 DNA sequence: TGCAGTGCGCCACATGGCTACACCTTC.

This clonotype was seen at least ten times. This CDR3 is CSASTGVSDEQYF. In DNA, the CDR3 is TGCAGTGCCTCGACAGGGGTATCGGACGAGCAGTACTTC. This chain joins TRBV20-1 and TRBJ2-7, with 8 bases identical to TRBD1. The CDR3 has 13 amino acids. V gave up 6 bases and J gave up 5 bases; unmatched junction bases: 9. The germline V gene encodes CDR1 DFQATT and CDR2 SNEGSKA (reference sequence).

This clonotype was counted between two and nine times. V gene TRBV25-1 combines with J gene TRBJ2-1; 9 nucleotides line up with TRBD1. The germline V gene has CDR1 MGHDK and CDR2 SYGVNS. J lost 7 bases, V lost 7 bases, and 5 bases had no gene match. The CDR3 runs 13 residues. CDR3 amino acids: CASTRTGENEQFF. In nucleotides, the CDR3 is TGTGCCAGCACCCGGACAGGGGAGAATGAGCAGTTCTTC. Full variable domain (missing parts from reference TRBV25-1 and TRBJ2-1): EADIYQTPRYLVIGTGKKITLECSQTMGHDKMYWYQQDPGMELHLIHYSYGVNSTEKGDLSSESTVSRIRTEHFPLTLESARPSHTSQYLCASTRTGENEQFFGPGTRLTVL.

This clonotype has ten or more counts. J is TRBJ2-3 and V is TRBV4-3; 8 nucleotides align to TRBD1. J lost 3 bases, V lost 2 bases, and 4 bases had no gene match. The CDR3 spans 15 residues. The germline V gene encodes CDR1 LGHNA and CDR2 YSLEER. CDR3 bases: TGCGCCAGCAGCCAACAGGGGGCGTCTACAGATACGCAGTATTTT. The encoded protein is CASSQQGASTDTQYF.

In nucleotides, the CDR3 is TGTGCCATCAGTGGGACTAGCGGGAGGGGGACCGGGGAGCTGTTTTTT. It codes for CAISGTSGRGTGELFF. The genes are TRBV10-3 and TRBJ2-2; 15 nucleotides align to TRBD2. This CDR3 region has 16 residues. CDR1 is ENHRY and CDR2 is SYGVKD in the germline V gene. Germline trimming cut 4 bases from V and 5 bases from J; bases unmatched to any gene: 2.

The chain recombines TRBV7-6 with TRBJ2-7; TRBD1 matches at 8 bases. Germline lookup yields CDR1 SGHVS and CDR2 FNYEAQ. This CDR3 has 15 residues. J was trimmed by 4 bases and V by 5 bases; bases with no gene match: 10. CDR3 DNA sequence: TGTGCCAGCAGCACTACAGACGACAGGGGATACGAGCAGTACTTC. It yields the protein CASSTTDDRGYEQYF.

This chain joins TRBV27 and TRBJ1-6, with 11 bases lining up with TRBD1. Germline values: CDR1 MNHEY, CDR2 SMNVEV (reference sequence). The CDR3 is made up of 15 amino acids. J lost 2 bases, V lost 9 bases, and 3 bases had no gene match. CDR3 loop: CASWDRGTYNSPLHF. CDR3 sequence (DNA): TGTGCCAGTTGGGACAGGGGGACCTATAATTCACCCCTCCACTTT.

V is TRBV2 and J is TRBJ1-2; D ambiguous. Looked up from germline, CDR1 is SNHLY and CDR2 is FYNNEI. This CDR3 spans 12 amino acids. The V end was cut by 6 bases, the J end by 2 bases, with 7 bases between. DNA for the CDR3: TGTGCCAGCAGAGAGGACAACTATGGCTACACCTTC. Protein: CASREDNYGYTF. Combining the CDR3 with reference TRBV2 and TRBJ1-2 gives the whole variable domain EPEVTQTPSHQVTQMGQEVILRCVPISNHLYFYWYRQILGQKVEFLVSFYNNEISEKSEIFDDQFSVERPDGSNFTLKIRSTKLEDSAMYFCASREDNYGYTFGSGTRLTVV.

The genes are TRBV20-1 and TRBJ2-1; 10 nucleotides align to TRBD1. V trimming: 5 bases; J trimming: 4 bases; junction bases outside the gene matches: 8. Germline-derived CDR1 and CDR2 are DFQATT and SNEGSKA (reference sequence). This CDR3 comprises 15 residues. CDR3 DNA sequence: TGCAGTGCTCCTTCCGGGACAGGGGTTTACAATGAGCAGTTCTTC. Translating it yields CSAPSGTGVYNEQFF.

The V call is TRBV24-1, the J call TRBJ2-5; 9 positions match TRBD1. Trimming cost V 4 bases and J 5 bases; bases outside gene matches: 7. Germline V gene lookup returns CDR1 KGHDR and CDR2 SFDVKD. The length of the CDR3 is 15 residues. CDR3 protein: CATSDTGTGYETQYF. The CDR3 DNA sequence: TGTGCCACCAGTGACACCGGGACAGGGTACGAGACCCAGTACTTC.

The genes are TRBV12-3 or TRBV12-4 and TRBJ1-3; D unclear. This CDR3 has 13 residues. Trimming removed 2 bases from V and 4 bases from J, with 6 bases in between. The CDR3, as DNA: TGTGCCAGCAGTTTAACCCGAGGAAACACCATATATTTT. Amino acids: CASSLTRGNTIYF.

At least ten counts were recorded for this clonotype. The chain combines TRBV7-2 with TRBJ1-5; D is uncertain. In germline, CDR1 is SGHTA, CDR2 FQGNSA. The V and J ends lost 4 bases and 0 bases respectively, with 4 bases between them. The CDR3 loop spans 13 amino acids. The CDR3 nucleotides read TGTGCCAGCAGCTCGTTTAGCAATCAGCCCCAGCATTTT. It translates to CASSSFSNQPQHF.